A single sample is the source of the 23 T cell receptor beta chains below, sequenced in a study of tumor and adjacent non-tumor tissue in lung cancer. RNA was extracted from bulk tissue without any cell sorting. Distant lung tissue was collected more than 3 cm away from the tumor edge. The library came from three nested PCR rounds adapted from ARM-PCR protocols. TCRdb used MiXCR to reprocess the multiplex PCR reads, holding one entry per CDR3 protein. The table shows some 95,000 distinct CDR3 sequences, with 75% to 90% occurring only once. Material for sequencing was distant non-tumor lung tissue. These receptors were taken from a man in his 60s with small cell lung cancer.

To note about this clonotype: The germline gene is not matched at one end of the junction; a read error may be the cause. The genes are TRBV6-6 and TRBJ1-2; D is perhaps TRBD1 (5 bases). This CDR3 contains 12 residues. Germline assignment: CDR1 MNHNY and CDR2 SVGAGI (reference sequence). The CDR3 region has the DNA TGTGCCAACAGTTCAGGGATCTATGGTTACACCTTC. Protein: CANSSGIYGYTF.

About this clonotype: This may arise from a read error, as a much more abundant clone is one base away. V usage is TRBV20-1 and J usage is TRBJ2-7; 8 positions agree with TRBD2. Germline trimming cut 2 bases from V and 3 bases from J; bases unmatched to any gene: 9. There are 15 residues in the CDR3. Germline values: CDR1 DFQATT, CDR2 SNEGSKA (reference sequence). The CDR3 DNA reads as TGCAGTGCTAGATCGGGACTAGTGGGGGGCTACGAGCAGTACTTC. It translates to CSARSGLVGGYEQYF.

The chain uses TRBV6-1 and TRBJ1-5, with TRBD1 matching over 9 bases. There are 15 residues in the CDR3. Germline V gene data show CDR1 as MNHNS and CDR2 as SASEGT. The CDR3 loop is CAIIQTGGRFQPQHF. The CDR3 DNA follows: TGTGCTATCATTCAGACAGGGGGAAGGTTTCAGCCCCAGCATTTT.

Note on this clonotype: This likely comes from a read error, as the CDR3 has no conserved phenylalanine or tryptophan at its end. This chain uses TRBV29-1 with TRBJ2-1; possibly TRBD2 for D (6 bases). Germline CDR1 is SQVTM and CDR2 is ANQGSEA. With 7 bases removed from V and 8 bases from J, the gap between germline ends came to 18 bases. The CDR3 is 13 amino acids. The CDR3 sequence is CSGGLARGYEQFS. CDR3 DNA: TGCAGCGGAGGGCTAGCGCGAGGATATGAGCAGTTCTCC.

Note on this clonotype: The germline gene is not matched at one end of the junction; a read error may be the cause. This sequence joins TRBV6-6 and TRBJ1-1; D gene unclear. Looked up from germline, CDR1 is MNHNY and CDR2 is SVGAGI (reference sequence). The CDR3 runs 13 residues. The CDR3 nucleotides read TGTGCCAGCAGTGACATGGTGGAGACTGAAGCCTTTTTT. It specifies CASSDMVETEAFF.

This clonotype was picked up many times. V and J are TRBV7-8 and TRBJ2-7; a weak D match, TRBD2 (5 bases). Trimming took 5 bases from V and 5 from J, leaving 16 bases between them. The germline CDR1 and CDR2 sequences are SGHVS and FQNEAQ. CDR3 length: 14 residues. CDR3 protein: CASSPFEGDDEQYF. CDR3 DNA sequence: TGTGCCAGCAGCCCCTTTGAGGGAGACGACGAGCAGTACTTC.

Turning to this clonotype: One junction end does not reproduce the germline sequence, and a read error may be involved. The rearrangement links TRBV4-1 to TRBJ2-1, with TRBD2 matching 12 bases. Per germline, CDR1 MGHRA and CDR2 YSYEKL. This CDR3 has 15 amino acids. DNA of the CDR3: TGCGCCAGTAGGGTTGGACTAGCGGGAAACAATGAGCACTTCTTC. Residues: CASRVGLAGNNEHFF.

This clonotype was counted at least ten times. The chain carries TRBV20-1 and TRBJ1-2; D unclear. Between the trimmed V and J ends, which lost 2 bases and 1 base, there was a span of 11 bases. CDR1 is DFQATT and CDR2 is SNEGSKA in the germline V gene (reference sequence). The CDR3 has 14 residues. The CDR3 sequence is CSARNLQDNYGYTF. In nucleotides, the CDR3 is TGCAGTGCTAGAAATCTACAAGATAACTATGGCTACACCTTC.

About this clonotype itself: The conserved phenylalanine or tryptophan is not found at the CDR3 terminus, so this likely reflects a read error. The DNA is left out, because the CDR3 cannot be placed on it with certainty; the CDR3 is given as TCRdb lists it. The chain combines TRBV5-4 with TRBJ2-2; the tabulated D call, TRBD2, remains unverified against the DNA. Germline CDR1 and CDR2: SGHNT and YYREEE (reference sequence). The CDR3 is 18 amino acids long, termini counted. CDR3 sequence reads: CASSLGTNGTLYTGELFI.

Worth noting for this clonotype: One junction end does not reproduce the germline sequence, and a read error may be involved. CDR3 nucleotide sequence: TGTGCCAGCAGTTACAGCAACAGTGACACTGAAACTTTCTTT. This translates into CASSYSNSDTETFF. The chain is built from TRBV6-5 and TRBJ1-1; D gene unclear. The CDR3 length is 14 residues. Germline CDR1 and CDR2: MNHEY and SVGAGI.

The CDR3: CASSLGTSGRAWELFF. CDR3 DNA sequence: TGTGCCAGCAGTTTGGGGACTAGCGGGAGGGCCTGGGAGCTGTTTTTT. This sequence joins TRBV12-3 or TRBV12-4 and TRBJ2-2, with 16 positions matching TRBD2. V shed 3 bases, J shed 9 bases, and the junction held 4 bases outside the gene matches. The CDR3 runs 16 residues.

On this clonotype: At one boundary the junction diverges from the germline segment, which might be a read error. The CDR3 sequence: CASSQVQHGGWTDTQYF. As DNA, the CDR3 is TGCGCCAGCAGCCAAGTTCAACATGGTGGGTGGACAGATACACAGTATTTT. This chain connects TRBV4-2 to TRBJ2-3, with D possibly TRBD1 on 6 matching bases. In germline, CDR1 is LGHNA, CDR2 YNFKEQ. The CDR3 covers 17 residues.

Note on this clonotype: This may be a read error, as it is one base from a much larger clone. This chain links TRBV20-1 with TRBJ1-2, with a tentative D call TRBD1 (6 bases). The germline V and J ends were trimmed by 4 bases and 14 bases, with 29 bases remaining between them. CDR1 and CDR2 (germline): DFQATT, SNEGSKA (reference sequence). This CDR3 comprises 15 residues. CDR3: CSAKDGRQAPSVPTF. In DNA, the CDR3 is TGCAGTGCTAAAGATGGGAGACAGGCCCCGTCTGTTCCGACCTTC.

This sequence joins TRBV6-1 and TRBJ2-3, with D perhaps matching TRBD2 (5 bases). The germline V gene has CDR1 MNHNS and CDR2 SASEGT. With 4 bases removed from V and 8 bases from J, the gap between germline ends came to 16 bases. The CDR3 runs 14 residues. CDR3 in DNA: TGTGCCAGCAGTGCGTCTTCTAGAGAGGGTACGCAGTATTTT. This translates into CASSASSREGTQYF.

In the case of this clonotype: One end of the junction fails to match germline, which may point to a read error. The CDR3 reads CDSGEAGGAYEQYF. CDR3 nucleotides: TGCGACAGCGGAGAAGCAGGGGGGGCCTACGAGCAGTACTTC. The chain is built from TRBV5-1 and TRBJ2-7; D is perhaps TRBD1 or TRBD2 (7 bases each). CDR3 length: 14 residues. Germline V gives CDR1 SGHRS, CDR2 YFSETQ. Full variable domain (rest looked up from reference TRBV5-1 and TRBJ2-7): KAGVTQTPRYLIKTRGQQVTLSCSPISGHRSVSWYQQTPGQGLQFLFEYFSETQRNKGNFPGRFSGRQFSNSRSEMNVSTLELGDSALYLCDSGEAGGAYEQYFGPGTRLTVT.

The chain couples TRBV4-1 to TRBJ2-1; D might be TRBD1 (6 bases). The CDR3 spans 18 residues. The germline gives CDR1 MGHRA, CDR2 YSYEKL. The V gene lost 9 bases and the J gene lost 1 base, with 25 bases spanning the gap. DNA for the CDR3: TGCGCCAGAAACCAGTATGATACGGGACACAAATCCTACAATGAGCAGTTCTTC. It translates to CARNQYDTGHKSYNEQFF.

Comment on this clonotype: With a much larger clone just one base away, this may be a read error. The CDR3 region is CASRAGIWAEAFF. CDR3 sequence (DNA): TGTGCCAGCAGAGCCGGGATCTGGGCTGAAGCTTTCTTT. V is TRBV25-1 and J is TRBJ1-1; unclear D gene. The CDR3 loop spans 13 amino acids. V was shortened by 6 bases and J by 6 bases, with 14 bases between the two germline ends. CDR1 MGHDK and CDR2 SYGVNS come from the germline V gene.

Concerning this clonotype itself: A read error may produce the germline difference seen at one junction end. For the CDR3, the DNA is TGTGCCAGTGGATGGACTAGCGGGAGCAATGAGCAGTCCTTC. This gives the protein CASGWTSGSNEQSF. The chain joins TRBV12-3 or TRBV12-4 to TRBJ2-1, with 13 bases fitting TRBD2. The CDR3 covers 14 residues.

This clonotype was observed many times. The chain joins TRBV7-8 to TRBJ1-6; D remains ambiguous. CDR1 SGHVS and CDR2 FQNEAQ come from the germline V gene. The CDR3 runs to 15 residues. V lost 5 bases and J lost 10, with 18 bases in between. The DNA for the CDR3 is TGTGCCAGCAGCCGATCCGGAACTGGCGGCTCACCCCTCCACTTT. Translation: CASSRSGTGGSPLHF.

V usage is TRBV4-2 and J usage is TRBJ2-2; 7 positions match TRBD2. CDR3 length: 19 amino acids. V shed 0 bases, J shed 4 bases, and the junction held 14 bases outside the gene matches. Per germline, CDR1 LGHNA and CDR2 YNFKEQ. The DNA of the CDR3 is TGTGCCAGCAGCCAAGATGGTGTTTGCGGGAGAGTAAGCACCGGGGAGCTGTTTTTT. Amino acid sequence: CASSQDGVCGRVSTGELFF.

V and J are TRBV5-4 and TRBJ2-5; TRBD2 matches 7 bases. Germline lookup yields CDR1 SGHNT and CDR2 YYREEE (reference sequence). With V trimmed by 10 bases and J by 11 bases, 11 bases remained unmatched. The CDR3 is 11 amino acids. The CDR3 sequence: CARERGATQYF. The CDR3 bases are TGTGCCCGCGAGCGGGGCGCTACACAGTACTTC.

Concerning this clonotype itself: This may arise from a read error, as a much more abundant clone is one base away. This chain uses TRBV7-8 with TRBJ1-2; D might be TRBD1 (6 bases). Trimming cost V 0 bases and J 8 bases, with 10 bases left between them. The CDR3 is made up of 13 amino acids. Germline V gene sequence: CDR1 SGHVS, CDR2 FQNEAQ. CDR3 bases: TGTGCCAGCAGCTTAGCCTGGGGGCGAGGCTACACCTTC. The encoded protein is CASSLAWGRGYTF. The entire variable domain, with the rest obtained from reference TRBV7-8 and TRBJ1-2, is as follows: GAGVSQSPRYKVAKRGQDVALRCDPISGHVSLFWYQQALGQGPEFLTYFQNEAQLDKSGLPSDRFFAERPEGSVSTLKIQRTQQEDSAVYLCASSLAWGRGYTFGSGTRLTVV.

Turning to this clonotype: The junction departs from the called germline gene at one end, perhaps through a read error. V gene TRBV4-2 combines with J gene TRBJ2-7, with 13 bases lining up with TRBD2. The CDR3 covers 18 residues. Germline-derived CDR1 and CDR2 are LGHNA and YNFKEQ. This chain's CDR3 is CARSQEGLAGEDRYEQYF. The DNA for the CDR3 is TGTGCCAGAAGCCAAGAAGGACTAGCGGGAGAAGACCGCTACGAGCAGTACTTC.